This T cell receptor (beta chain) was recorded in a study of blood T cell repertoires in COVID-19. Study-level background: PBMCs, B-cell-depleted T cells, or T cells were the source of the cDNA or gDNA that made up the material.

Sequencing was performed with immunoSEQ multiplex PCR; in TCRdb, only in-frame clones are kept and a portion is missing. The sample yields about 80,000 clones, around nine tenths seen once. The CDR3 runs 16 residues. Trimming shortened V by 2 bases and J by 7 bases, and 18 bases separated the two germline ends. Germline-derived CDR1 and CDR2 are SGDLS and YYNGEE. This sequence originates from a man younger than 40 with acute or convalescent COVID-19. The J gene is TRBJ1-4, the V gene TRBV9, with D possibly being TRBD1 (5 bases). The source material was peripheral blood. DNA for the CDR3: TGTGCCAGCAGCGTTTGGGGAGGCGGCGGGGCTGAAAAACTGTTTTTT. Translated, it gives CASSVWGGGGAEKLFF.